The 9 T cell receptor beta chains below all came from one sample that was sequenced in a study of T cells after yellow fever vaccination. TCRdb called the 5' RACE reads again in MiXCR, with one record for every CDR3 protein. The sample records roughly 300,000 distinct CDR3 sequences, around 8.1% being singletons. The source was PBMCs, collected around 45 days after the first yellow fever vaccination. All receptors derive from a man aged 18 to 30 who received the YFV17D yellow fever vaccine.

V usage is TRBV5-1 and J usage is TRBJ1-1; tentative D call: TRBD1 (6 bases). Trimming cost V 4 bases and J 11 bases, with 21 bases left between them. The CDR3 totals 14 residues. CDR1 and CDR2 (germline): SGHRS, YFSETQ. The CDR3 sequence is CASSPSPGGPEAFF. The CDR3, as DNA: TGCGCCAGCAGCCCCTCCCCCGGGGGGCCCGAGGCTTTCTTT.

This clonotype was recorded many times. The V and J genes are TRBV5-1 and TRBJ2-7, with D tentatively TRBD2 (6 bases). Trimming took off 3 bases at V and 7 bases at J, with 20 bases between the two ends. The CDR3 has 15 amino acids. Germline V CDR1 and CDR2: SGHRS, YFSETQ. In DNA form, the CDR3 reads TGCGCCAGCAGCTCCGGGGGTCGGGGATCCTCTGAGCAGTACTTC. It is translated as CASSSGGRGSSEQYF.

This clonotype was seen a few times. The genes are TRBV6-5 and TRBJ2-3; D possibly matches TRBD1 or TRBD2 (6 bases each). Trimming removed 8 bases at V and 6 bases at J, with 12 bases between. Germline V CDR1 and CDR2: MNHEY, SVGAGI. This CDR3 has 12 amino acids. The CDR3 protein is CASGRRGDTQYF. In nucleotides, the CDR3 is TGTGCCAGCGGACGGAGGGGGGATACGCAGTATTTT.

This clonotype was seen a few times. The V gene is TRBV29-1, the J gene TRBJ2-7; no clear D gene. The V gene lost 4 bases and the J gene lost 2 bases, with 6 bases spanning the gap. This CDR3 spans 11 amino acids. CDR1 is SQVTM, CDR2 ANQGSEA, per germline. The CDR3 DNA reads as TGCAGCGTTGCTGATCCCTACGAGCAGTACGTC. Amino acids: CSVADPYEQYV.

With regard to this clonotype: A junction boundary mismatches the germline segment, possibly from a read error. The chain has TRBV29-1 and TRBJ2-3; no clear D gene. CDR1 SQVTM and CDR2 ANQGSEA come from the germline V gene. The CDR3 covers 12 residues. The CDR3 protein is CSVKGSTDMQYF. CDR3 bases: TGCAGCGTAAAGGGCAGCACAGATATGCAGTATTTT.

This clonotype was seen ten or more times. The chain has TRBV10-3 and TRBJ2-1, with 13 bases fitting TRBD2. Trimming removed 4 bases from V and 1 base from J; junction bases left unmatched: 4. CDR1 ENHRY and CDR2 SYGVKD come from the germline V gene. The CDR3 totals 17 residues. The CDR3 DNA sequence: TGTGCCATCAGTGGACTAGCGGGGGGCCAATCCTACAATGAGCAGTTCTTC. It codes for CAISGLAGGQSYNEQFF.

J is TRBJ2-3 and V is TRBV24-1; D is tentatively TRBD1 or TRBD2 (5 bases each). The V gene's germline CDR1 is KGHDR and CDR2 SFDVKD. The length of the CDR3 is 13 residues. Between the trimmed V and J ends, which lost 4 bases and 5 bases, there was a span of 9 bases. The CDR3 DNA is TGTGCCACCAGTGAAGGGGCGGGAGATACGCAGTATTTT. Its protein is CATSEGAGDTQYF.

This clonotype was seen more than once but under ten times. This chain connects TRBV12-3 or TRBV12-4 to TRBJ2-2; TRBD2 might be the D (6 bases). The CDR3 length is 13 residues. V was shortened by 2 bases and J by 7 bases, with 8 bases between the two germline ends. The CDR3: CASSLRRDGELFF. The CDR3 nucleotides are TGTGCCAGCAGTTTACGGCGGGACGGGGAGCTGTTTTTT.

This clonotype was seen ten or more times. The CDR3 sequence is CASSFRGSDTGELFF. The CDR3 region has the DNA TGTGCCAGCAGCTTTCGGGGCTCGGACACCGGGGAGCTGTTTTTT. The gene calls are TRBV7-9 and TRBJ2-2, with D perhaps assigned TRBD1 or TRBD2 (5 bases each). In germline, CDR1 is SEHNR, CDR2 FQNEAQ (reference sequence). V was trimmed by 3 bases and J by 3 bases, leaving 11 bases between them. The CDR3 is made up of 15 amino acids.